This TCR beta chain was found in a study of blood T cell repertoires in COVID-19. TCRdb's table, derived via immunoSEQ multiplex PCR, lists solely in-frame clones and lacks some. The sample carries about 440,000 clones, approximately 90% recorded once. The CDR3 runs 13 residues. Germline V gives CDR1 MNHNS, CDR2 SASEGT. V dropped 2 bases and J dropped 3 bases, with 7 bases sitting between them. V gene TRBV6-1 combines with J gene TRBJ1-2; D not resolved. The sequencing input was PBMCs or T cells enriched from blood (not recorded which). The sequence derives from a woman aged 18-29 years with acute COVID-19. In nucleotides, the CDR3 is TGTGCCAGCAGTGAAAACACACACTATGGCTACACCTTC. This codes for CASSENTHYGYTF.